This entry is about one T cell receptor (beta chain). These data originate in a study of blood T cell repertoires in COVID-19. As processed by the authors: The assay estimated nucleated cells by amplifying reference gene primers. Measured with immunoSEQ multiplex PCR; TCRdb has only the in-frame clones, and not every one. V and J calls and clone size are as listed in that table; D and trimming were resolved from the DNA. This sample has around 95,000 clones, with 85% to 90% found just once. The CDR3 runs 14 residues. Per germline, CDR1 LNHDA and CDR2 SQIVND (reference sequence). V shed 4 bases, J shed 6 bases, and the junction held 7 bases outside the gene matches.

The sequenced sample was peripheral blood. The chain uses TRBV19 and TRBJ1-2, with TRBD1 identical over 8 bases. The TCR was taken from a human donor in a cohort sampled during active COVID-19. In nucleotides, the CDR3 is TGTGCCAGTAGTACCCTTGGACAGGGCAATGGCTACACCTTC. This encodes CASSTLGQGNGYTF.